Presented here are 9 T cell receptor beta chains from one specimen sequenced in a study of Graves' ophthalmopathy and Graves' hyperthyroidism. The TCR beta CDR3 regions underwent amplification from RNA transcripts. Scientists carried out first-round RT-PCR using HTBI primers and then a second-round multiplex PCR. Each CDR3 protein is one row after TCRdb ran MiXCR on the multiplex PCR reads. Of about 400,000 distinct CDR3 sequences in the sample, approximately 16% were seen once. Sequenced sample: peripheral blood. The receptors were sampled from a woman aged 18 to 35 with Graves' ophthalmopathy.

At least ten counts were recorded for this clonotype. The chain carries TRBV30 and TRBJ1-6; D call uncertain. This CDR3 is 12 amino acids long. Germline CDR1 and CDR2: GTSNPN and SVGIG (reference sequence). Trimming pared 6 bases from V and 10 bases from J, leaving 13 bases between. CDR3: CACSPSGSPLHF. The CDR3 bases are TGTGCCTGCTCTCCGTCGGGGTCACCCCTCCACTTT. Together with reference TRBV30 and TRBJ1-6, the CDR3 gives the full variable domain: SQTIHQWPATLVQPVGSPLSLECTVEGTSNPNLYWYRQAAGRGLQLLFYSVGIGQISSEVPQNLSASRPQDRQFILSSKKLLLSDSGFYLCACSPSGSPLHFGNGTRLTVT.

This chain uses TRBV12-5 with TRBJ1-6, with 8 bases aligning to TRBD1. The length of the CDR3 is 14 residues. The J segment lost 10 bases and the V segment lost 0 bases, leaving 2 bases of the junction unmatched. The V gene's germline CDR1 is LGHNT and CDR2 FRNRAP. The CDR3 region has the DNA TGTGCTAGTGGTTTGGTACAGGGGGGATCACCCCTCCACTTT. Amino acid sequence: CASGLVQGGSPLHF.

This clonotype was seen at least ten times. This chain uses TRBV30 with TRBJ2-2, with D perhaps TRBD1 (5 bases). Per the germline V gene, CDR1 is GTSNPN and CDR2 is SVGIG (reference sequence). The CDR3 sequence is 14 residues long. The germline V and J ends were trimmed by 5 bases and 6 bases, with 16 bases remaining between them. Here the CDR3 reads CAWDPGSRAGELFF. The CDR3 bases are TGTGCCTGGGACCCAGGGTCCAGGGCCGGGGAGCTGTTTTTT.

This chain connects TRBV19 to TRBJ1-3; D possibly corresponds to TRBD1 (5 bases). V gave up 6 bases and J gave up 6 bases, with 12 bases separating them. Germline assignment: CDR1 LNHDA and CDR2 SQIVND (reference sequence). CDR3 length: 13 amino acids. The CDR3, as DNA: TGTGCCAGTAGAGACGGACACGCAAACACCATATATTTT. Protein: CASRDGHANTIYF. Variable domain in full (rest from reference TRBV19 and TRBJ1-3): DGGITQSPKYLFRKEGQNVTLSCEQNLNHDAMYWYRQDPGQGLRLIYYSQIVNDFQKGDIAEGYSVSREKKESFPLTVTSAQKNPTAFYLCASRDGHANTIYFGEGSWLTVV.

There are many counts of this clonotype. The J gene is TRBJ1-2, the V gene TRBV30; 10 bases align to TRBD1. J gave up 6 bases and V 8 bases, and 6 bases lay outside the gene matches. Germline V lookup: CDR1 GTSNPN, CDR2 SVGIG (reference sequence). The CDR3 is made up of 12 amino acids. CDR3 sequence: CAHRDRGNGYTF. The CDR3 coding sequence is TGTGCCCACCGGGACAGGGGCAATGGCTACACCTTC.

This clonotype was seen many times. This chain uses TRBV6-2 or TRBV6-3 with TRBJ1-5; 7 nucleotides agree with TRBD1. J lost 0 bases, V lost 5 bases, and 10 bases had no gene match. The CDR3 contains 17 residues. Germline V gene data show CDR1 as MNHEY and CDR2 as SVGEGT. CDR3 DNA sequence: TGTGCCAGCAGTACGGGGACAGAATCCTATAGCAATCAGCCCCAGCATTTT. This encodes CASSTGTESYSNQPQHF.

The chain employs TRBV6-2 or TRBV6-3 and TRBJ1-2; D unclear. Between the trimmed V and J ends, which lost 8 bases and 2 bases, there was a span of 9 bases. This CDR3 is 12 amino acids long. Germline V CDR1 and CDR2: MNHEY, SVGEGT. The DNA for the CDR3 is TGTGCCAGCGGTTCCTCAAACTATGGCTACACCTTC. This codes for CASGSSNYGYTF.

This clonotype appeared many times. The rearrangement joins TRBV28 to TRBJ2-5; 8 nucleotides agree with TRBD2. With 6 bases clipped from V and 2 bases from J, the junction kept 11 bases outside the gene matches. From germline, CDR1 is MDHEN and CDR2 SYDVKM. The CDR3 contains 16 residues. The CDR3 here is CASRSSTSGTQETQYF. The CDR3 DNA sequence: TGTGCCAGCAGATCGTCTACTAGCGGAACGCAAGAGACCCAGTACTTC.

This chain joins TRBV6-1 and TRBJ1-3; D is perhaps TRBD1 (5 bases). The CDR3 spans 17 residues. V lost 4 bases to trimming and J lost 0 bases, with 16 bases between them. Per the germline V gene, CDR1 is MNHNS and CDR2 is SASEGT. Written as DNA, the CDR3 is TGTGCCAGCAGTGGAAGTGAGGGACGGCGCTCTGGAAACACCATATATTTT. Translating it yields CASSGSEGRRSGNTIYF.